This T cell receptor (beta chain) was observed in a study of cytomegalovirus exposure and HLA in healthy donors. Findings and caveats of the study: Through in vitro validation, a few CMV-associated chains were shown to be specific for CMV antigens. The study labeled around 160 TCR beta chains cytomegalovirus-associated.

This clone was observed a handful of times. Its antigen is not identified. The CDR3 length is 17 residues. V was pared by 1 base and J by 2 bases, with 15 bases between. The germline V gene encodes CDR1 MNHNS and CDR2 SASEGT. In the PCR, 60 Vbeta and 13 Jbeta primers were used. Profiling relied on immunoSEQ multiplex PCR, and the TCRdb table lists in-frame clones only, not all of them. The sample lists 130,000 to 150,000 clones, around four fifths occurring once. The V gene is TRBV6-1, the J gene TRBJ1-5; tentatively, D is TRBD1 (6 bases). The sample taken for sequencing was PBMCs. This sequence was found in a woman in her sixties or seventies in good health and CMV-seropositive. The CDR3 bases are TGTGCCAGCAGTGAAGTCCGGGACAACTTGGGCAATCAGCCCCAGCATTTT. It encodes CASSEVRDNLGNQPQHF.